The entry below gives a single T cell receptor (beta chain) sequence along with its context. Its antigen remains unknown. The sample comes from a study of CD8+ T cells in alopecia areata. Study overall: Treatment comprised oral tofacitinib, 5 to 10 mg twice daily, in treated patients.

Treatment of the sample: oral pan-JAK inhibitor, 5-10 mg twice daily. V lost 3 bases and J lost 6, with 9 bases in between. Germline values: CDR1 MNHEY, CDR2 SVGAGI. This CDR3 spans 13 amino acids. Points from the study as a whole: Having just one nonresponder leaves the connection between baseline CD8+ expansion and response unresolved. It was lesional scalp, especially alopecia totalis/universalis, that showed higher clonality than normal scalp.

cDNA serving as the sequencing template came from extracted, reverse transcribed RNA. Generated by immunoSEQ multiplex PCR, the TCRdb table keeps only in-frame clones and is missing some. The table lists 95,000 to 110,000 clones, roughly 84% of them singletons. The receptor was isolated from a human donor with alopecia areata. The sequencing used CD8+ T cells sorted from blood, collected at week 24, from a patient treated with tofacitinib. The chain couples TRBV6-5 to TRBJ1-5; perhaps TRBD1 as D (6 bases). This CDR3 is CASSYGGLQPQHF. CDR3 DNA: TGTGCCAGCAGTTATGGGGGGCTTCAGCCCCAGCATTTT.